The entry below gives a single TCR beta chain sequence along with its context. With 4 bases clipped from V and 13 bases from J, the junction kept 20 bases outside the gene matches. This CDR3 has 16 residues. The germline V gene encodes CDR1 SGHDT and CDR2 YYEEEE. The second PCR ran roughly 6 to 11 cycles with a sample-barcoded 5' primer and J-beta primers. TCRdb fed the 5' RACE reads into MiXCR, producing one record per CDR3 protein. Among approximately 820,000 distinct CDR3 sequences, around 43% were seen once, and the ten largest hold around 21%. The donors, aged about 6 to 95, were healthy Caucasians from Russia. Per-sample PBMC isolation yielded at least 6.5 million cells. This specimen belongs to a study of blood T cells in healthy people across ages.

The chain combines TRBV5-6 with TRBJ2-4; TRBD2 matches at 7 bases. Source material: blood. This sequence originates from a man in his fifties or sixties in good health. CDR3 region: CASSPPGLVVVLEQYF. CDR3 nucleotide sequence: TGTGCCAGCAGCCCACCAGGACTAGTAGTTGTGTTAGAGCAGTACTTC.